The rows below give T cell receptor beta chains drawn from one sample of a study of shared clonotypes between healthy human individuals. This table comes from immunoSEQ multiplex PCR, and its TCRdb copy is limited to in-frame clones, with some not included. The repertoire holds 950,000 to 1,100,000 clones, approximately 70% seen once, with over 1.3% in the top ten. Sequences were obtained from memory CD4+ T cells sorted from blood. These receptors originate from a man between 18 and 35 years old in good health. Each CDR3 is given with its conserved first and last residue. D genes are given only for firm matches. Clone size is not always given. Where it is, it says once, few, many or a class for expanded clones.

j_call clone_size v_call d_call cdr3_nt cdr3_aa
TRBJ2-7 - TRBV2 TRBD2 TGTGCCAGCAGTAGAAGCGGGGGGGCCGCCTACGAGCAGTACTTC CASSRSGGAAYEQYF
TRBJ2-5 - TRBV7-9 - TGTGCCAGCAGCCCCGGGACTGGAGAGACCCAGTACTTC CASSPGTGETQYF
TRBJ1-1 - TRBV2 - TGTGCCAGCGGGTGGGGGAACACTGAAGCTTTCTTT CASGWGNTEAFF
TRBJ1-2 - TRBV4-1 - TGCGCCAGCAGCGATAAAGCCGGGAGCAATGGCTACACCTTC CASSDKAGSNGYTF
TRBJ2-3 once TRBV5-1 TRBD2 TGCGCCAGCAGCAAGGAAAGGGCGGGAGGGCCAGATACGCAGTATTTT CASSKERAGGPDTQYF
TRBJ2-3 few TRBV2 TRBD2 TGTGCCACGGGGCTGGGACTAGCGGGGGCAAAGGGTACGCAGTATTTT CATGLGLAGAKGTQYF
TRBJ1-2 - TRBV18 - TGTGCCAGCTCACCCCCAACAGGAAAGTCCACCTTC CASSPPTGKSTF
TRBJ1-3 few TRBV11-2 TRBD1 TGTGCCAGCAGCCTCGACAGGGGGAAGTTTGGAAACACCATATATTTT CASSLDRGKFGNTIYF
TRBJ1-3 - TRBV11-2 - TGTGCCAGCAGCCCACAGTCGGGGCCTGGAAACACCATATATTTT CASSPQSGPGNTIYF
TRBJ2-2 - TRBV6-4 - TGTGCCAGCAGTGAGGGACACGGCACCGGGGAGCTGTTTTTT CASSEGHGTGELFF
TRBJ1-5 few TRBV6-1 - TGTGCCAGCAGTGATTCATGGGGCGATCCCCAGCATTTT CASSDSWGDPQHF
TRBJ2-7 - TRBV15 TRBD2 TGTGCCACCAGCAGCCTGCTAGCGGGAAAAACCTACGAGCAGTACTTC CATSSLLAGKTYEQYF
TRBJ2-7 - TRBV6-5 TRBD1 TGTGCCAGCAGTAACCGAGCGGACAGGAAGAACTTCTTC CASSNRADRKNFF
TRBJ2-1 few TRBV5-6 - TGTGCCAGCAGCTTGACGGGACAAGCCCAGTTCTTC CASSLTGQAQFF
TRBJ2-5 - TRBV5-1 TRBD1 TGCGCCAGCAGCGGCACCGGGACAGGGAACCAAGAGACCCAGTACTTC CASSGTGTGNQETQYF
TRBJ2-3 - TRBV9 TRBD2 TGTGCCAGCAGCGTAGGGACTAGCGGGCCTAGCACAGATACGCAGTATTTT CASSVGTSGPSTDTQYF
TRBJ1-1 - TRBV19 - TGTGCCAGTAGTATAGATCTGACACCGAACACTGAAGCTTTCTTT CASSIDLTPNTEAFF
TRBJ2-3 - TRBV30 - TGTGCCTGGGGAGAGGGTCGGGATACGCAGTATTTT CAWGEGRDTQYF
TRBJ2-3 once TRBV5-1 TRBD1 TGCGCCAGCAGCTCACTGACAGGGGACGCAGATACGCAGTATTTT CASSSLTGDADTQYF
TRBJ1-2 - TRBV5-4 TRBD1 TGTGCCAGCACCATGTGGAGACAGGGTAGCTATGGCTACACCTTC CASTMWRQGSYGYTF
TRBJ1-6 - TRBV10-2 - TGCGCCAGCAGTGAGGGGGCAGGGGTTCGTAATTCACCCCTCCACTTT CASSEGAGVRNSPLHF
TRBJ1-6 - TRBV11-2 TRBD1 TGTGCCAGCAGCTTAGGGACAGGATCACCCCTCCACTTT CASSLGTGSPLHF
TRBJ1-6 - TRBV27 - TGTGCCAGCAGCCCCCTTAGGGATAATTCACCCCTCCACTTT CASSPLRDNSPLHF
TRBJ1-2 - TRBV5-1 TRBD1 TGCGCCAGCAGCCCGGGGAGACCGGGACAGGCCTTAGGAGGCTACACCTTC CASSPGRPGQALGGYTF
TRBJ1-1 - TRBV7-9 - TGTGCCAGCAGCTCGGATCAGGGTCGTGACACTGAAGCTTTCTTT CASSSDQGRDTEAFF
TRBJ2-5 - TRBV27 - TGTGCCAGCAGTTTACGCCCGAATCGTGAGACCCAGTACTTC CASSLRPNRETQYF
TRBJ2-1 - TRBV10-1 TRBD1 TGCGCCAGTCTTTCTCGGGACAGGGTTAGGCGGGGCAACAATGAGCAGTTCTTC CASLSRDRVRRGNNEQFF
TRBJ2-2 few TRBV7-8 TRBD2 TGTGCCTCTGCGGTTCGGGAGGGGACCGGGGAGCTGTTTTTT CASAVREGTGELFF
TRBJ2-6 once TRBV28 - TGTGCCAGCAGTTTGGCAGCTGGGGCCAACGTCCTGACTTTC CASSLAAGANVLTF
TRBJ1-5 - TRBV11-2 - TGTGCCAGCAGCTTCACCGGGGATCAGCCCCAGCATTTT CASSFTGDQPQHF
TRBJ1-5 - TRBV2 TRBD1 TGTGCCAGCAGTTCAAAGACAGGGGGCAATCAGCCCCAGCATTTT CASSSKTGGNQPQHF
TRBJ2-7 few TRBV10-1 - TGCGCCAGCAGGTTACCTATCACCTACGAGCAGTACTTC CASRLPITYEQYF
TRBJ2-7 - TRBV5-5 - TGTGCCAGCAGTTATATTCCGGGACCCAATAAGTGGGAGCAGTACTTC CASSYIPGPNKWEQYF
TRBJ1-4 once TRBV29-1 - TGCAGCGCTGAGCATGAAAAACTGTTTTTT CSAEHEKLFF
TRBJ2-2 - TRBV9 - TGTGCCAGCAGCGTACCCCCGAACACCGGGGAGCTGTTTTTT CASSVPPNTGELFF
TRBJ2-1 once TRBV9 TRBD1 TGTGCCAGCAGCGCTAGACAGGGAACCGATGTGGAGCAGTTCTTC CASSARQGTDVEQFF
TRBJ2-1 - TRBV7-9 - TGTGCCAGCAGCCCCCCGGGACTCCCAGGGAATGAGCAGTTCTTC CASSPPGLPGNEQFF
TRBJ1-2 - TRBV9 - TGTGCCAGCAGCGCCCCTGGGGGGGCTCGGGGCTACACCTTC CASSAPGGARGYTF
TRBJ2-1 - TRBV5-1 TRBD2 TGCGCCAGCAGCAGAACCGTGAGCGGGACTAATGAGCAGTTCTTC CASSRTVSGTNEQFF
TRBJ1-1 - TRBV30 - TGTGCCTGGAGCCCGGGGGGGTCTGAAGCTTTCTTT CAWSPGGSEAFF
TRBJ2-1 - TRBV6-1 - TGTGCCAGCAGTGAAGGTGGGTCTGCGCCCTACAATGAGCAGTTCTTC CASSEGGSAPYNEQFF
TRBJ2-5 - TRBV11-2 - TGTGCCAGCACCCTAGGGGACAAAGAGACCCAGTACTTC CASTLGDKETQYF
TRBJ2-1 - TRBV18 TRBD2 TGTGCCAGCTCACCAGGCGTAGCGGGGGGGTCCAATGAGCAGTTCTTC CASSPGVAGGSNEQFF
TRBJ1-5 once TRBV19 TRBD1 TGTGCCAGTAGTTTTCGTACCGGGACAGGGAATAGCAATCAGCCCCAGCATTTT CASSFRTGTGNSNQPQHF
TRBJ1-5 once TRBV27 - TGTGCCAGCAGGATACTTGATGGTCCCCAGCATTTT CASRILDGPQHF
TRBJ2-7 - TRBV19 - TGTGCCAGCCAAAGGGGTGGAAGGGACTACGAGCAGTACTTC CASQRGGRDYEQYF
TRBJ2-7 - TRBV18 - TGTGCCAGCTCACTGACAGGGGAGGGGTACGAGCAGTACTTC CASSLTGEGYEQYF
TRBJ2-1 - TRBV4-3 - TGCGCCAGCAGCCAAGATCCCGAGAGGTACAATGAGCAGTTCTTC CASSQDPERYNEQFF
TRBJ1-5 - TRBV6-1 - TGTGCCAGCAGTGAAGCAGGAAGGAATCAGCCCCAGCATTTT CASSEAGRNQPQHF
TRBJ2-3 few TRBV27 - TGTGCCAGCAGGAACAGGGCAGATACGCAGTATTTT CASRNRADTQYF
TRBJ1-3 - TRBV9 - TGTGCCAGCAGCTTGGGTGGGGGGGCTTCTGGAAACACCATATATTTT CASSLGGGASGNTIYF
TRBJ2-5 - TRBV5-1 - TGCGCCAGCAGCCGGGACAAAGAGACCCAGTACTTC CASSRDKETQYF
TRBJ2-3 - TRBV5-1 TRBD1 TGCGCCAGCAGCACGGGACAGGGGGCCACAGATACGCAGTATTTT CASSTGQGATDTQYF
TRBJ2-7 - TRBV4-2 TRBD1 TGTGCCAGCAGCCAAGGGGGACAGAGCTCCTACGAGCAGTACTTC CASSQGGQSSYEQYF
TRBJ1-2 - TRBV29-1 TRBD1 TGCAGCTTGGACAGGGGTCAGAGCTACACCTTC CSLDRGQSYTF
TRBJ1-1 - TRBV7-2 TRBD1 TGTGCCAGCAGCCGGGACAGGGGGACGATTGAAGCTTTCTTT CASSRDRGTIEAFF
TRBJ2-7 - TRBV29-1 TRBD1 TGCAGCGTTGGAGGGACAGGGGGTTCCTGGGAGCAGTACTTC CSVGGTGGSWEQYF